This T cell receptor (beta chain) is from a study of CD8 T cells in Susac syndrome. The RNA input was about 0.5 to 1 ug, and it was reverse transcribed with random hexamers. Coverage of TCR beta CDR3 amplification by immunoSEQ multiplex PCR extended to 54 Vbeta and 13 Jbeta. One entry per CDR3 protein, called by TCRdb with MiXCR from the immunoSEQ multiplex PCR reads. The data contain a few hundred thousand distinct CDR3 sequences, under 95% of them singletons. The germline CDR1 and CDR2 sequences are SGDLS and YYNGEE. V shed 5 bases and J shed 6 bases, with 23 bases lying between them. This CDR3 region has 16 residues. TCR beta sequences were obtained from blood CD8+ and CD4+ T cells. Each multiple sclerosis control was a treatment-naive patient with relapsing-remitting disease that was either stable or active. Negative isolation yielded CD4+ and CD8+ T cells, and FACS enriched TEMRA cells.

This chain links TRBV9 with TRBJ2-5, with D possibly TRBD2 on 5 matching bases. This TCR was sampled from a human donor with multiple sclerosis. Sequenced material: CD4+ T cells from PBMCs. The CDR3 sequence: CASSLGRKGVKKTQYF. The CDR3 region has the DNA TGTGCCAGCAGTCTGGGAAGGAAGGGAGTGAAGAAGACCCAGTACTTC.